This is a list of T cell receptor beta chains from one sample in a study of T cell changes during pregnancy in multiple sclerosis. The repertoire was sequenced with immunoSEQ multiplex PCR; TCRdb's copy has only in-frame clones and lacks some. Among 25,000 to 30,000 clones, about nine tenths were seen once, and the ten largest hold around 0.58%. The sequenced sample was CD4+ T cells from peripheral blood mononuclear cells, obtained in the first trimester of pregnancy. Source of these receptors: a female donor in good health, enrolled as a control in a pregnancy study. Each CDR3 is given with its conserved first and last residue. A D gene is named only where the DNA matches it firmly. Size tells how often a clone was seen (once, few, many) or the class of an expanded clone, and some rows leave it out.

abundance,d_gene,j_gene,len,v_gene,CDR3aa
few,-,TRBJ2-3,14,TRBV12-5,CASDREDRTDTQYF
-,-,TRBJ1-5,15,TRBV4-2,CASSQPGQANQPQHF
once,TRBD1,TRBJ1-4,15,TRBV18,CASSPLGGLNEKLFF
-,TRBD2,TRBJ2-2,15,TRBV11-3,CASSPGLARTGELFF
few,TRBD1,TRBJ1-5,15,TRBV6-5,CASSQTQGASQPQHF
-,-,TRBJ2-7,12,TRBV19,CASSLSQREQYF
-,-,TRBJ1-2,16,TRBV19,CASSIAGHEGSYGYTF
-,-,TRBJ2-7,11,TRBV21-1,CASSILAGEYF
-,TRBD2,TRBJ2-2,17,TRBV19,CASSIGGGAVNTGELFF
-,TRBD1,TRBJ2-2,14,TRBV19,CASSVTGGAGELFF
-,TRBD2,TRBJ2-7,16,TRBV7-2,CASSLAPGLAGVEQYF
-,TRBD1,TRBJ2-3,14,TRBV7-3,CASSLGQGTDTQYF
-,TRBD2,TRBJ2-2,16,TRBV7-2,CASSLGLAGITGELFF
-,-,TRBJ2-7,12,TRBV29-1,CSARTVSYEQYF
-,-,TRBJ1-1,15,TRBV2,CASSSRGYVNTEAFF
once,-,TRBJ1-2,14,TRBV19,CASTPDRGLYGYTF
-,TRBD1,TRBJ2-7,14,TRBV10-3,CAIRDVGQGYEQYF
-,TRBD1,TRBJ2-7,16,TRBV11-2,CASSAQWTGGRYEQYF
-,-,TRBJ2-2,14,TRBV6-5,CASSPGLNTGELFF
-,TRBD2,TRBJ2-1,15,TRBV7-2,CASTRASGGMNEQFF
few,TRBD1,TRBJ1-2,13,TRBV6-5,CASSYDRVYGYTF
-,TRBD2,TRBJ2-1,16,TRBV5-1,CASSPGLAGGQGEQFF
-,-,TRBJ2-2,14,TRBV7-3,CASSLGGGTGELFF
once,-,TRBJ2-6,16,TRBV19,CASKERQNSGANVLTF
-,TRBD2,TRBJ2-1,15,TRBV29-1,CSVPGGGSPYNEQFF
-,TRBD1,TRBJ1-2,16,TRBV2,CASSERVGQGFNGYTF
-,TRBD2,TRBJ2-7,13,TRBV7-2,CASSTRTRNEQYF
-,TRBD2,TRBJ2-2,15,TRBV11-3,CASSLAGGPSGELFF
-,TRBD2,TRBJ2-1,15,TRBV7-2,CASSFGASGGREQFF
-,-,TRBJ2-7,15,TRBV6-1,CASRTAWGGNYEQYF
-,-,TRBJ2-1,14,TRBV27,CASSFRESGNEQFF
-,TRBD1,TRBJ2-2,15,TRBV19,CASSIDRGWTGELFF
-,-,TRBJ2-1,18,TRBV7-6,CASSLAHAIRPGDNEQFF
once,-,TRBJ2-7,15,TRBV28,CASTGVWGGDYEQYF
-,-,TRBJ1-1,14,TRBV19,CASSIVGGITEAFF
-,-,TRBJ2-5,14,TRBV2,CATTRLEFQETQYF
-,TRBD1,TRBJ2-3,18,TRBV5-1,CASTLVQGASARADTQYF
-,TRBD1,TRBJ2-1,15,TRBV19,CASTRSGTGFNEQFF
once,-,TRBJ1-2,12,TRBV5-1,CASSSQNYGYTF
-,-,TRBJ1-1,13,TRBV30,CAWSELMNTEAFF
-,TRBD1,TRBJ1-3,14,TRBV2,CASSGGQWGNTIYF
-,TRBD2,TRBJ2-1,16,TRBV9,CASSGIQRGGYNEQFF
-,-,TRBJ2-2,15,TRBV7-2,CASSLEAGMTGELFF
-,TRBD2,TRBJ2-7,14,TRBV28,CASTEHGGNYEQYF
-,-,TRBJ2-2,15,TRBV5-1,CASSPQGMPTGELFF
-,TRBD1,TRBJ2-3,13,TRBV7-3,CASSTTGSDTQYF